The clone carrying this T cell receptor beta chain has just a few counts. These data belong to a study of immune evolution from preneoplasia to lung adenocarcinoma. This CDR3 spans 13 amino acids. J lost 6 bases, V lost 3 bases, and 3 bases had no gene match. Looked up from germline, CDR1 is MNHNS and CDR2 is SASEGT. Sequencing was performed with immunoSEQ multiplex PCR; in TCRdb, only in-frame clones are kept and a portion is missing. The sample shows about 8,200 clones, 75% to 85% of them seen only once. This chain links TRBV6-1 with TRBJ1-1; 8 nucleotides match TRBD1. The sample taken for sequencing was FFPE adjacent normal lung tissue. The origin of this receptor is a person between 65 and 80 years old with lung adenocarcinoma. The CDR3 region has the DNA TGTGCCAGCAGTGACAGGGGGCGGTCTGAAGCTTTCTTT. Residues: CASSDRGRSEAFF.